The rows below give T cell receptor beta chains drawn from one sample of a study. TCRdb reanalysed the RT-PCR reads using MiXCR and keeps one entry per CDR3 protein. The profile covers about 700,000 distinct CDR3 sequences, with approximately 15% appearing a single time and roughly 4% taken by the ten largest. The sequenced sample consisted of memory CD4+ T cells from blood. These receptors originate from a female donor in good health, serving as a healthy control. The CDR3 runs from the conserved cysteine through the conserved F or W. The D gene is left open where the match is weak. Not every row has a clone size; where given, it reads once, few, many or a size class.

NA	TRBV2	NA	TRBJ2-1	15	CASSEVRGAYNEQFF	TGTGCCAGCAGTGAGGTCCGGGGTGCCTACAATGAGCAGTTCTTC
few	TRBV5-1	NA	TRBJ2-7	14	CASSFLSRSYEQYF	TGCGCCAGCAGCTTTCTCTCTCGCTCCTACGAGCAGTACTTC
many	TRBV12-3/TRBV12-4	NA	TRBJ1-2	13	CASSDRRSYGYTF	TGTGCCAGCAGTGACAGGAGGAGTTATGGCTACACCTTC
many	TRBV10-3	TRBD2	TRBJ2-7	16	CAISESGLAGAREQYF	TGTGCCATCAGTGAGTCGGGACTAGCGGGGGCCAGGGAGCAGTACTTC
few	TRBV20-1	TRBD2	TRBJ2-4	17	CSASPPWGGTAKNIQYF	TGCAGTGCTAGTCCCCCATGGGGGGGGACGGCCAAAAACATTCAGTACTTC
few	TRBV12-3/TRBV12-4	TRBD1	TRBJ1-4	14	CASRTQGDWEKLFF	TGTGCCAGCAGGACACAGGGGGACTGGGAAAAACTGTTTTTT
NA	TRBV5-1	NA	TRBJ1-1	15	CASTMGRGPGTEAFF	TGCGCCAGCACCATGGGTCGGGGGCCCGGCACTGAAGCTTTCTTT
NA	TRBV7-9	NA	TRBJ2-4	14	CASSLPRPQNIQYF	TGTGCCAGCAGCTTACCCCGGCCCCAAAACATTCAGTACTTC
NA	TRBV27	NA	TRBJ1-1	14	CASSLSAKGTEAFF	TGTGCCAGCAGTTTATCGGCAAAGGGCACTGAAGCTTTCTTT
NA	TRBV7-2	NA	TRBJ1-5	16	CASSLARSLSNQPQHF	TGTGCCAGCAGCTTAGCCCGCAGCCTCAGCAATCAGCCCCAGCATTTT
many	TRBV10-3	TRBD2	TRBJ2-5	15	CAISGTSGGGETQYF	TGTGCCATCAGTGGTACTAGCGGGGGAGGAGAGACCCAGTACTTC
NA	TRBV5-8	NA	TRBJ2-1	13	CASKFRGGIEQFF	TGTGCCAGTAAATTCCGTGGGGGTATCGAGCAGTTCTTC
many	TRBV9	NA	TRBJ2-3	14	CASSVEGFTDTQYF	TGTGCCAGCAGCGTAGAAGGGTTCACAGATACGCAGTATTTT
NA	TRBV7-2	NA	TRBJ2-1	15	CASSLDHRENNEQFF	TGTGCCAGCAGCTTAGATCACAGGGAAAACAATGAGCAGTTCTTC
NA	TRBV3-1	NA	TRBJ1-2	15	CASSPFSGVNYGYTF	TGTGCCAGCAGCCCTTTCTCGGGAGTAAACTATGGCTACACCTTC
few	TRBV12-3/TRBV12-4	NA	TRBJ1-2	13	CASSPSGGGGYTF	TGTGCCAGCAGTCCCAGCGGGGGCGGGGGCTACACCTTC
few	TRBV27	TRBD2	TRBJ2-3	15	CASSGSGSVIDTQYF	TGTGCCAGCAGTGGGAGCGGGAGTGTTATAGATACGCAGTATTTT
few	TRBV30	TRBD2	TRBJ2-3	14	CAWNSGFDTDTQYF	TGTGCCTGGAATAGCGGGTTTGACACAGATACGCAGTATTTT
few	TRBV14	NA	TRBJ2-5	11	CASHPGETQYF	TGTGCCAGCCACCCCGGGGAGACCCAGTACTTC
many	TRBV12-3/TRBV12-4	NA	TRBJ2-3	14	CASSSGVSTDTQYF	TGTGCCAGCAGTTCCGGGGTATCCACAGATACGCAGTATTTT
few	TRBV5-1	NA	TRBJ2-5	13	CASTTPWAETQYF	TGCGCCAGCACCACCCCATGGGCGGAGACCCAGTACTTC
few	TRBV14	TRBD2	TRBJ2-7	15	CASSQEGIAGSRQYF	TGTGCCAGCAGCCAAGAGGGAATAGCGGGATCGCGGCAGTACTTC
few	TRBV7-2	NA	TRBJ2-2	14	CASSFTPGTGELFF	TGTGCCAGCAGCTTTACCCCAGGCACCGGGGAGCTGTTTTTT
many	TRBV5-1	TRBD1	TRBJ1-1	16	CASSRGEGAENTEAFF	TGCGCCAGCAGCCGGGGCGAGGGGGCTGAGAACACTGAAGCTTTCTTT
many	TRBV12-3/TRBV12-4	TRBD1	TRBJ1-2	13	CASSLTGVAGYTF	TGTGCCAGCAGTTTAACAGGGGTTGCTGGCTACACCTTC
NA	TRBV28	NA	TRBJ1-5	13	CASTLPGVQPQHF	TGTGCCAGCACCCTTCCAGGGGTTCAGCCCCAGCATTTT
many	TRBV29-1	TRBD1	TRBJ1-4	13	CSAGTGEGEKLFF	TGCAGCGCCGGGACAGGGGAAGGTGAAAAACTGTTTTTT
NA	TRBV6-1	NA	TRBJ2-3	14	CASSVAGPTDTQYF	TGTGCCAGCAGTGTCGCAGGACCCACAGATACGCAGTATTTT
NA	TRBV12-3/TRBV12-4	NA	TRBJ1-2	12	CASSLDTTGYTF	TGTGCCAGCAGTTTAGACACAACCGGCTACACCTTC